This T cell receptor (beta chain) was identified in a study of CD8 T cells in ankylosing spondylitis. Quantitative 5'-RACE was performed with molecular barcodes, and it yielded the TCR beta libraries. TCRdb itself ran the 5' RACE reads through MiXCR, one entry per CDR3 protein. The table includes 150,000 to 200,000 distinct CDR3 sequences, roughly 13% detected once. The germline V and J ends were trimmed by 1 base and 2 bases, with 8 bases remaining between them. The CDR3 totals 15 residues. From germline, CDR1 is KGHSH and CDR2 LQKENI. This clonotype was seen at least ten times. The clonotype was recovered from a female donor with ankylosing spondylitis or in good health (not recorded which). This chain uses TRBV18 with TRBJ2-2; D unresolved. Sequences were obtained from blood, either unsorted or a sorted T cell fraction (not recorded which). The CDR3 DNA follows: TGTGCCAGCTCACCACGGCAGACCAACACCGGGGAGCTGTTTTTT. Translation: CASSPRQTNTGELFF.